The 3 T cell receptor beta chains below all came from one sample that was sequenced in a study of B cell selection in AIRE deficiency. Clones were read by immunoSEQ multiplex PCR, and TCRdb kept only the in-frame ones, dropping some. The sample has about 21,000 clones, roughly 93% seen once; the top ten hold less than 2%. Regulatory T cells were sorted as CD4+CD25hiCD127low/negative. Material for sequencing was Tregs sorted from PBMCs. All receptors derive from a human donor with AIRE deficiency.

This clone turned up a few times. In DNA form, the CDR3 reads TGTGCCAGCTCACCTTTCCAGGAGAGCGTAGGGTCCTACAATGAGCAGTTCTTC. This gives the protein CASSPFQESVGSYNEQFF. J is TRBJ2-1 and V is TRBV18; no firm D call. Trimming left V 3 bases short and J 1 base short, with 19 bases between. Germline V gene data show CDR1 as KGHSH and CDR2 as LQKENI. This CDR3 is 18 amino acids long. The whole variable domain, filled in from reference TRBV18 and TRBJ2-1, reads NAGVMQNPRHLVRRRGQEARLRCSPMKGHSHVYWYRQLPEEGLKFMVYLQKENIIDESGMPKERFSAEFPKEGPSILRIQQVVRGDSAAYFCASSPFQESVGSYNEQFFGPGTRLTVL.

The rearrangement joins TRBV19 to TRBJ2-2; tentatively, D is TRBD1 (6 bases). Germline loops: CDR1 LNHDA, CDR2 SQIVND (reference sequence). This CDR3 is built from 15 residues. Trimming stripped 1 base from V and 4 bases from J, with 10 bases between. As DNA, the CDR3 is TGTGCCAGTAGTATAGGGGGGCAGCGCACCGGGGAGCTGTTTTTT. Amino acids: CASSIGGQRTGELFF. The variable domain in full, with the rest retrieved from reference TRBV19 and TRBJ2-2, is DGGITQSPKYLFRKEGQNVTLSCEQNLNHDAMYWYRQDPGQGLRLIYYSQIVNDFQKGDIAEGYSVSREKKESFPLTVTSAQKNPTAFYLCASSIGGQRTGELFFGEGSRLTVL.

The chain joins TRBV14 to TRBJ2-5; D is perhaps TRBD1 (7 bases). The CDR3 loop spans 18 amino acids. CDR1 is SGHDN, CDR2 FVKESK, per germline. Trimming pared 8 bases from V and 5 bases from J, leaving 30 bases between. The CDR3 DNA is TGTGCCAGCGCTGTAGGCTTGTTTCGACAGGGAGGTTACGAGACCCAGTACTTC. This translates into CASAVGLFRQGGYETQYF.